This T cell receptor (beta chain) derives from a study of technical replicates of blood from several donors. Measured with immunoSEQ multiplex PCR; TCRdb has only the in-frame clones, and not every one. The sample holds 60,000 to 80,000 clones, 92% seen once. The clonotype was recovered from a human donor in good health. The sequencing sample was made of T cells isolated from PBMCs.

CDR3 bases: TGTGCCAGCAGCTTCTTCACAGATACGCAGTATTTT. It specifies CASSFFTDTQYF. The chain combines TRBV11-2 with TRBJ2-3; D gene ambiguous. V shed 3 bases and J shed 2 bases, with 3 bases lying between them. CDR3 length: 12 amino acids. The germline gives CDR1 SGHAT, CDR2 FQNNGV.